The source of this TCR beta chain is a study of cytotoxic CD8 clonotypes in ibrutinib-treated CLL. Background on the study: It was after a median 12 months of treatment, range 6 to 36, that response samples were taken.

CDR1 is MDHEN, CDR2 SYDVKM, per germline. Deletions cut 2 bases from V and 15 bases from J, with 23 bases between. The CDR3 sequence is 15 residues long. The table came from immunoSEQ multiplex PCR; TCRdb's copy has only in-frame clones and leaves some out. The repertoire holds about 160,000 clones, with roughly 86% as singletons. The sequencing here drew on PBMCs, taken after 12 months of ibrutinib treatment. This TCR was recovered from a human donor with chronic lymphocytic leukemia. The chain uses TRBV28 and TRBJ2-1, with TRBD1 as a possible D gene (6 bases). DNA for the CDR3: TGTGCCAGCAGTTTAAATCCGGACAGTATGCCCCCGAGGTTCTTC. Translated: CASSLNPDSMPPRFF.